Sequencing of this T cell receptor beta chain was carried out in a study of cytomegalovirus exposure and HLA in healthy donors (dated by TCRdb to about 2017). Study-level background: An earlier analysis of several hundred of the donors reported 250 to 300 Gb of sequence data and 100 million to 140 million unique TCR beta sequences from about 179 million T cells. Roughly 320 gigabases of sequencing data and around 80 million unique TCR sequences made up an early release that covered around 640 HLA-typed donors. The genetic ancestry cluster associated with self-reported Caucasian donors included about 81% of the roughly 390 genotyped donors. The study was designed to test whether signatures of past pathogen exposure could be identified by cataloging public T cell receptors. The study profiled the T cell repertoires of hundreds of subjects by immunosequencing and related them to cytomegalovirus serostatus. Besides the first cohort of 666 subjects, a separate validation cohort made up of roughly 130 different subjects was used. High-throughput TCR immunosequencing, statistical association of individual TCRs with disease status, and machine learning were combined to predict cytomegalovirus infection status. In a later analysis, previously published TCR beta repertoires from fewer than 750 donors were re-analyzed and high-resolution HLA genotyping was added so that TCR occurrence patterns could be studied. Rather than using new phenotypic data, the later analysis identified candidate immune exposures from TCR beta sequences and from how often those sequences occurred across donors. To decide whether each TCR beta V gene segment behaved as functional or pseudogenic, an earlier analysis of some 580 of the donors relied on high-throughput TCR beta sequencing. Alongside the repertoire data, information on donor age, sex, ethnicity and CMV serostatus was compiled. A later genetic analysis used genome-wide SNP genotypes for about 60% of the 666 donors, treating that subset as a discovery cohort. Every discovery cohort repertoire had been produced on one sequencing platform. Class I and class II HLA loci were covered by the typing at four-digit resolution. The number of typed donors differed by locus: roughly 629-630 for A, B, C, DRB1 and DQB1; 522 for DQA1; 606 for DPA1; and about 470 for DPB1. Four to six DR-DQ haplotypes were handled as single units for association and clustering, since linkage in the cohort was strong. Across about 370 genotyped donors of the cohort, an average of 235,054 unique TCR beta nucleotide sequences per donor were sequenced, and 15% to 20% of those sequences were non-productive.

The cohort comprised some 680 healthy bone marrow donors. All cohort members were sampled while nominally healthy, although unrecorded immune exposures were likely present. The donor tested CMV seronegative, placing the donor among the 350 to 400 seronegative members of the cohort. Each donor provided a peripheral blood sample, and peripheral blood mononuclear cells were used for TCR beta sequencing. The Qiagen DNeasy Blood Extraction Kit was used to extract genomic DNA from the blood cell samples. Per the germline V gene, SNHLY is the CDR1 and FYNNEI is the CDR2. The germline ends are 11 bases apart after V is trimmed by 6 bases and J by 0 bases. The CDR3 spans 14 residues, from the cysteine through the phenylalanine. Kept here is only the CDR3 DNA, which spans 42 bases and is read in frame from base 1. What the authors observed across the whole study: A cluster of highly shared sequence variants was judged likely to be a technical artifact of the sequencing pipeline. A few of the identified cytomegalovirus-associated TCR beta chains were confirmed in vitro to be specific for cytomegalovirus antigens. Most CMV-associated TCR beta chains appeared to be HLA-restricted in a later analysis, and the HLA associations seemed to be driven largely by CMV exposure. An earlier analysis of some 590 of the donors showed that most TCR beta V segments appeared in productive rearrangements either about 90% or about 30% of the time, which broadly matched IMGT annotations. Because the 87-base-pair reads could not distinguish some IMGT-functional V segments, including TRBV6-2 and TRBV6-3, those segments were excluded. For the cohort, immune exposure information was limited to CMV serostatus. The classifier was reported to diagnose cytomegalovirus status with high specificity and sensitivity in both the original cohort and the validation cohort. In a later analysis, some 17,000 TCR beta sequences were associated with specific HLA alleles at a false discovery rate of 0.05. Only TCR beta chains were sequenced in this cohort, and the absence of alpha or paired-chain data limited detectable features. The presence/absence analyses assumed that sequencing depth was roughly uniform across donors, and that assumption may not be true. Most TCR sequences were seen in very few donors, while some public TCRs were found in many individuals. A later genetic analysis associated a missense DCLRE1C variant with V-gene and J-gene trimming of TCR beta chains, and an independent cohort replicated the association. According to a later genetic analysis, donors in an Asian-associated ancestry cluster had fewer N-insertions in productive TCRs than the approximately 700-donor mean. A later analysis found that HLA-associated TCR beta chains were more clonally expanded and had lower generation probabilities than equally common non-associated chains. In a later analysis, TCR association rates were found to vary across HLA loci, with the most associated TCRs seen for DRB1 alleles and the fewest for HLA-C alleles. According to a later analysis, parvovirus B19, influenza, CMV and Epstein-Barr virus appeared linked to several top co-occurrence clusters. The authors suggested that the approach could potentially be generalized to other disease states and immunological phenotypes. Strong co-occurrence of HLA alleles, especially DR and DQ, made assigning TCR associations to individual alleles difficult. The study gave a list of 150 to 200 TCR beta chains associated with cytomegalovirus. HLA typing was unavailable for some donors at each locus, so association tests used only the typed subset. Because counts were too low, some 17 rarely observed V segments, including chromosome 9 orphons, were excluded from the earlier analysis of roughly 580 of the donors. A further reported finding was that TCR beta sequences accurately predicted the HLA-A and HLA-B alleles for most subjects in the first cohort. Linkage disequilibrium might explain the correlated functional status among segregating V segments, but an unknown experimental factor could not be ruled out.

About this clone itself: The specificity of this receptor is unknown. No base quality values were provided; no much bigger clone lies one nucleotide off.

Receptor libraries were prepared by the immunoSEQ multiplex PCR assay. For the multiplex PCR, a mixture combining 60 forward primers for TCR Vbeta segments and 13 reverse primers for TCR Jbeta segments was used. The CDR3 region of rearranged TCR beta genes was amplified from genomic DNA with a multiplex PCR assay. Amplified TCR beta libraries were sequenced as 87-base-pair reads on the Illumina HiSeq System. Turning to the authors' computational methods: In a later analysis, tens of millions of unique TCR beta chains were counted across the approximately 620 repertoires, and around 10 million of these chains were shared by at least two donors. Raw reads were error-corrected and collapsed into unique sequences by a nearest-neighbor algorithm in which closely related sequences were merged to remove PCR and sequencing errors. To assign V, D and J gene segments, CDR3 sequences were aligned to IMGT reference sequences. For a sequence to be retained, at least a six-nucleotide match to both a V gene segment and a J gene segment was required. A rearrangement counted as productive if the CDR3 had no stop codons and remained in frame with V and J, and every other rearrangement counted as non-productive. Following IMGT convention, CDR3 was defined as the stretch from the second conserved V-encoded cysteine up to the conserved J-encoded phenylalanine. In an earlier analysis of more than 550 of the donors, sequences lacking an unambiguous match to a single V gene segment were excluded. In an earlier analysis of a few hundred of the donors, V segments were called functional above 56.7% productive rearrangements and were called segregating when the between-donor standard deviation exceeded 5%. A statistical classification framework was developed to diagnose cytomegalovirus status using the catalog of TCR beta chain sequences. V and J gene assignment, in a later analysis, came from comparing TCR nucleotide sequences with IMGT/GENE-DB human TR gene sequences. The TCRdist pipeline was used in a later analysis to assign CDR3 sequences and most-parsimonious VDJ recombination scenarios. In a later analysis, each TCR beta chain was defined by its CDR3 amino acid sequence together with its V-gene family, and reads without a unique V-gene family were excluded. To address suspected cross-contamination and a sequencing artifact, a later analysis removed approximately 600 highly shared, low-generation-probability nucleotide sequences. In a later analysis, a clonal expansion index was calculated for each public chain from normalized within-repertoire ranks of inferred template counts. Generation probabilities in a later analysis came from a VDJ recombination model fitted to out-of-frame rearrangements, and those results were checked against IGoR. A later analysis scored TCR-TCR, TCR-HLA and TCR-CMV co-occurrence with hypergeometric tests, applying a repertoire-size bias correction to TCR pairs. False discovery rates were estimated in a later analysis by permuting HLA or CMV assignments 20 times. A later analysis grouped co-occurring TCRs with DBSCAN, adding TCRdist sequence similarity when clustering within HLA-allele-positive subsets. Repertoires with fewer than 30,000 or more than 120,000 public chains, plus five repertoires with anomalous nucleotide sharing, were excluded from co-occurrence clustering. TCRdb carries this immuneACCESS record with in-frame sequences only. Its versions omit some clonotypes, under half of them owing to an unresolved V gene in the studies checked, with the rest unexplained. The V and J calls and the clone size are those of that table, but D and trimming were determined from the DNA. Recorded for this sample are roughly 180,000 clones; 82% of them occurred a single time. The ten largest clones capture roughly 1.4% of the sample.

The rearranged segments are TRBV2 and TRBJ2-5; TRBD1 might be the D gene, on 6 matching bases. The receptor was isolated from a man aged 35-49 years in good health and CMV-seronegative. Sequencing used PBMCs. The CDR3 protein sequence reads: CASSPTGNQETQYF. The DNA sequence follows: TGTGCCAGCAGCCCAACAGGGAACCAAGAGACCCAGTACTTC.